These 25 T cell receptor beta chains originate from one sample sequenced in a study of blood T cell repertoires in COVID-19. Data came from immunoSEQ multiplex PCR; TCRdb stores just in-frame clones and leaves some out. The repertoire consists of tens of thousands of clones, with around 87% occurring once and the leading ten covering over 4%. Material for sequencing was peripheral blood. These TCRs come from a man between 40 and 49 years old with acute or convalescent COVID-19.

The chain uses TRBV10-3 and TRBJ1-5, with D tentatively TRBD1 (6 bases). V dropped 3 bases and J dropped 3 bases, with 15 bases sitting between them. This CDR3 region has 16 residues. Germline CDR1 and CDR2: ENHRY and SYGVKD. In nucleotides, the CDR3 is TGTGCCATCAGTGATCATGGGGGGGGCCCCAATCAGCCCCAGCATTTT. Encoded protein: CAISDHGGGPNQPQHF.

The CDR3 spells CASSLLAGPSTDTQYF. Here the CDR3 DNA reads TGTGCCAGCAGCTTACTAGCGGGACCGAGCACAGATACGCAGTATTTT. This chain joins TRBV7-9 and TRBJ2-3, with TRBD2 identical over 9 bases. Germline V gene sequence: CDR1 SEHNR, CDR2 FQNEAQ (reference sequence). CDR3 length: 16 residues. V lost 2 bases and J lost 0; bases outside the gene matches: 3. The full variable domain, in which reference TRBV7-9 and TRBJ2-3 provide the parts outside the CDR3, is DTGVSQNPRHKITKRGQNVTFRCDPISEHNRLYWYRQTLGQGPEFLTYFQNEAQLEKSRLLSDRFSAERPKGSFSTLEIQRTEQGDSAMYLCASSLLAGPSTDTQYFGPGTRLTVL.

This clone occurred many times. The genes are TRBV5-1 and TRBJ1-2, with D perhaps matching TRBD1 (6 bases). V lost 0 bases, J lost 4 bases, and 16 bases lay in between. Germline V CDR1 and CDR2: SGHRS, YFSETQ. The length of the CDR3 is 16 residues. The CDR3 loop is CASSLGLSAGAYGYTF. The CDR3 DNA reads as TGCGCCAGCAGCTTGGGGCTTTCGGCAGGGGCCTATGGCTACACCTTC. Combining the CDR3 with reference TRBV5-1 and TRBJ1-2 gives the whole variable domain KAGVTQTPRYLIKTRGQQVTLSCSPISGHRSVSWYQQTPGQGLQFLFEYFSETQRNKGNFPGRFSGRQFSNSRSEMNVSTLELGDSALYLCASSLGLSAGAYGYTFGSGTRLTVV.

The genes are TRBV5-5 and TRBJ1-2, with D possibly matching TRBD1 (5 bases). The CDR3 sequence is 14 residues long. V lost 0 bases to trimming and J lost 2 bases, with 8 bases between them. The germline CDR1 and CDR2 sequences are SGHKS and YYEKEE (reference sequence). CDR3 in amino acids: CASSLGDRNYGYTF. CDR3 DNA: TGTGCCAGCAGCTTGGGCGACAGAAACTATGGCTACACCTTC. Full variable domain (remainder filled in from reference TRBV5-5 and TRBJ1-2): DAGVTQSPTHLIKTRGQQVTLRCSPISGHKSVSWYQQVLGQGPQFIFQYYEKEERGRGNFPDRFSARQFPNYSSELNVNALLLGDSALYLCASSLGDRNYGYTFGSGTRLTVV.

The CDR3 DNA sequence: TGCGCCAGCAGCTTGGCCCAAAGGGAGGGGACTGAAGCTTTCTTT. Residues: CASSLAQREGTEAFF. This chain links TRBV5-1 with TRBJ1-1, with TRBD1 as a possible D gene (5 bases). The CDR3 length is 15 residues. Trimming left V 0 bases short and J 5 bases short, with 14 bases between. The germline V gene has CDR1 SGHRS and CDR2 YFSETQ.

This rearrangement joins TRBV7-8 to TRBJ1-1; weak D call: TRBD1 (5 bases). The V end was cut by 4 bases, the J end by 4 bases, with 13 bases between. The germline CDR1 and CDR2 sequences are SGHVS and FQNEAQ. This CDR3 contains 14 residues. The CDR3 here is CASSSFQGSTEAFF. CDR3 bases: TGTGCCAGCAGCTCCTTTCAGGGCAGCACTGAAGCTTTCTTT.

A word on this clone: Other DNA sequences in this sample translate to the same CDR3. CDR3 sequence (DNA): TGCGCCAGCAGCTTGGCCGGGATGAACACTGAAGCTTTCTTT. Translated, it gives CASSLAGMNTEAFF. The chain couples TRBV5-1 to TRBJ1-1; D ambiguous. CDR3 size: 14 residues. V was trimmed by 0 bases and J by 0 bases, leaving 6 bases between them. Germline CDR1 and CDR2: SGHRS and YFSETQ. Full variable domain (missing parts from reference TRBV5-1 and TRBJ1-1): KAGVTQTPRYLIKTRGQQVTLSCSPISGHRSVSWYQQTPGQGLQFLFEYFSETQRNKGNFPGRFSGRQFSNSRSEMNVSTLELGDSALYLCASSLAGMNTEAFFGQGTRLTVV.

The V and J genes are TRBV6-5 and TRBJ1-5; 7 bases fit TRBD1. Germline assignment: CDR1 MNHEY and CDR2 SVGAGI. CDR3 size: 15 residues. J gave up 3 bases and V 4 bases, and 6 bases lay outside the gene matches. The CDR3 DNA follows: TGTGCCAGCAGTTCCACTACAGGGGCCAATCAGCCCCAGCATTTT. Translation: CASSSTTGANQPQHF.

V and J are TRBV5-1 and TRBJ1-4; D call uncertain. V was pared by 0 bases and J by 4 bases, with 10 bases between. This CDR3 contains 15 residues. CDR1 is SGHRS and CDR2 is YFSETQ in the germline V gene. The DNA of the CDR3 is TGCGCCAGCAGCTTGGAGGCGGGAGTTAATGAAAAACTGTTTTTT. It specifies CASSLEAGVNEKLFF. Looking up the rest from reference TRBV5-1 and TRBJ1-4 gives the full variable domain: KAGVTQTPRYLIKTRGQQVTLSCSPISGHRSVSWYQQTPGQGLQFLFEYFSETQRNKGNFPGRFSGRQFSNSRSEMNVSTLELGDSALYLCASSLEAGVNEKLFFGSGTQLSVL.

In this sample, this clone turned up many times. The J gene is TRBJ2-1, the V gene TRBV6-4, with 7 bases lining up with TRBD2. V lost 8 bases, J lost 7 bases, and 5 bases stayed unmatched. Germline lookup yields CDR1 MRHNA and CDR2 SNTAGT. The CDR3 extends over 12 amino acids. The CDR3 region has the DNA TGTGCCAGCCGACTAGCCGGAAATGAGCAGTTCTTC. The encoded protein is CASRLAGNEQFF.

The chain combines TRBV6-1 with TRBJ1-5, with 8 nucleotides matching TRBD1. The CDR3 contains 18 residues. Germline V CDR1 and CDR2: MNHNS, SASEGT. After removal of 4 bases from V and 0 bases from J, the junction contained 11 bases not matched to a gene. This CDR3 is CASSGTGKGVYSNQPQHF. The CDR3 region has the DNA TGTGCCAGCAGTGGGACAGGGAAGGGGGTCTATAGCAATCAGCCCCAGCATTTT.

Only a few counts were recorded for this clone. The chain employs TRBV2 and TRBJ1-3; D is possibly TRBD1 (5 bases). V shed 3 bases and J shed 2 bases, with 14 bases lying between them. The germline CDR1 and CDR2 sequences are SNHLY and FYNNEI. The CDR3 loop spans 16 amino acids. This CDR3 is CASSESKDNTGNTIYF. The CDR3, as DNA: TGTGCCAGCAGTGAGAGTAAGGACAACACTGGAAACACCATATATTTT.

The gene calls are TRBV12-5 and TRBJ2-2, with 7 bases that match TRBD2. The CDR3 has 17 residues. The V segment lost 2 bases and the J segment 3 bases; nucleotides outside the gene matches: 9. Germline V gene sequence: CDR1 LGHNT, CDR2 FRNRAP. The CDR3 DNA reads TGTGCTAGTGGTTTGCCCCGGACTAGGAGAGACACCGGGGAGCTGTTTTTT. Its protein product is CASGLPRTRRDTGELFF.

V and J are TRBV25-1 and TRBJ2-7; D is perhaps TRBD2 (5 bases). CDR3 length: 12 residues. Germline V gene data show CDR1 as MGHDK and CDR2 as SYGVNS. Trimming shortened V by 5 bases and J by 3 bases, and 8 bases separated the two germline ends. The DNA for the CDR3 is TGTGCCAGCAGTACTGGAGGCTACGAGCAGTACTTC. This encodes CASSTGGYEQYF.

The chain joins TRBV3-1 (or the pseudogene TRBV3-2) to TRBJ1-2; TRBD1 is a possible D gene (5 bases). The CDR3 totals 16 residues. The V end lost 4 bases, the J end lost 0 bases, and 15 bases lay between the germline ends. CDR1 and CDR2 (germline): LGHDT, YNNKEL (reference sequence). The CDR3 nucleotides read TGTGCCAGCAGCCTAAAAACAGGCCCGGCTAACTATGGCTACACCTTC. Amino acid sequence: CASSLKTGPANYGYTF.

CDR3 sequence (DNA): TGTGCCAGCAGCTTAAGTCTTCGGAATTCACCCCTCCACTTT. It specifies CASSLSLRNSPLHF. The chain has TRBV7-2 and TRBJ1-6; D gene ambiguous. Germline CDR1 SGHTA, CDR2 FQGNSA. With 2 bases removed from V and 7 bases from J, the gap between germline ends came to 9 bases. The CDR3 totals 14 residues.

This chain uses TRBV5-1 with TRBJ2-3; 7 bases fit TRBD1. This CDR3 has 15 amino acids. CDR1 and CDR2 (germline): SGHRS, YFSETQ. With 2 bases clipped from V and 0 bases from J, the junction kept 3 bases outside the gene matches. CDR3 loop: CASSFRQGSTDTQYF. For the CDR3, the DNA is TGCGCCAGCAGCTTTCGACAGGGCAGCACAGATACGCAGTATTTT.

The genes are TRBV18 and TRBJ1-1; 9 bases agree with TRBD1. The CDR3 extends over 16 amino acids. Germline trimming cut 6 bases from V and 5 bases from J; bases unmatched to any gene: 13. Germline-derived CDR1 and CDR2 are KGHSH and LQKENI. The CDR3 sequence: CASSPALGTGRTEAFF. CDR3 bases: TGTGCCAGCTCTCCTGCGCTAGGGACAGGGCGGACTGAAGCTTTCTTT. The variable domain in full, completed from reference TRBV18 and TRBJ1-1, reads NAGVMQNPRHLVRRRGQEARLRCSPMKGHSHVYWYRQLPEEGLKFMVYLQKENIIDESGMPKERFSAEFPKEGPSILRIQQVVRGDSAAYFCASSPALGTGRTEAFFGQGTRLTVV.

This clone was seen only once. Compared with germline, one end of the junction differs, possibly owing to a read error. V gene TRBV7-7 combines with J gene TRBJ1-1, with 7 bases identical to TRBD1. The CDR3 totals 13 residues. Germline V CDR1 and CDR2: SSHAT, FNYEAQ (reference sequence). The CDR3 DNA reads TGTGCTAGCAGCCAGGACAGGTACACTGAAGCTTTCTTT. Translated, it gives CASSQDRYTEAFF.

Regarding this clone: The same CDR3 is also encoded by other DNA sequences in this sample. The chain links TRBV7-2 to TRBJ2-5, with D possibly TRBD1 on 5 matching bases. Trimming took off 1 base at V and 2 bases at J, with 8 bases between the two ends. The germline V gene has CDR1 SGHTA and CDR2 FQGNSA. The CDR3 is made up of 14 amino acids. The CDR3 coding sequence is TGTGCCAGCAGCTTAGTTTCAGGGCAAGAGACCCAGTACTTC. It encodes CASSLVSGQETQYF.

This clone was observed a single time. This chain uses TRBV2 with TRBJ2-1, with D tentatively TRBD2 (6 bases). V gave up 3 bases and J gave up 0 bases, with 9 bases separating them. The germline gives CDR1 SNHLY, CDR2 FYNNEI. This CDR3 region has 15 residues. The DNA of the CDR3 is TGTGCCAGCAGTGATAGCGGAAGCTCCTACAATGAGCAGTTCTTC. As protein: CASSDSGSSYNEQFF. The variable domain in full, with the rest retrieved from reference TRBV2 and TRBJ2-1, is EPEVTQTPSHQVTQMGQEVILRCVPISNHLYFYWYRQILGQKVEFLVSFYNNEISEKSEIFDDQFSVERPDGSNFTLKIRSTKLEDSAMYFCASSDSGSSYNEQFFGPGTRLTVL.

The chain couples TRBV29-1 to TRBJ2-2, with a possible D match to TRBD1 (6 bases). CDR3 length: 12 amino acids. V was clipped by 1 base and J by 7 bases, with 7 bases between them. The germline CDR1 and CDR2 sequences are SQVTM and ANQGSEA. The CDR3 bases are TGCAGCGTTGAAGTACAGGGCGGGGAGCTGTTTTTT. Its protein product is CSVEVQGGELFF.

This clone was seen a single time. The chain employs TRBV5-1 and TRBJ2-1; 10 positions agree with TRBD1. The CDR3 loop spans 15 amino acids. V was clipped by 4 bases and J by 9 bases; unmatched bases: 10. The germline V gene has CDR1 SGHRS and CDR2 YFSETQ. In DNA, the CDR3 is TGCGCCAGCAGCGAAGACAGGGGGCCGGAGGGTGAGCAGTTCTTC. This encodes CASSEDRGPEGEQFF.

The chain combines TRBV5-4 with TRBJ2-3, with 8 positions matching TRBD1. The CDR3 consists of 15 residues. Trimming took 4 bases from V and 1 from J; bases not matched to a gene: 5. Germline values: CDR1 SGHNT, CDR2 YYREEE (reference sequence). CDR3 sequence (DNA): TGTGCCAGCAGCGGGGGACAGGTAGGCACAGATACGCAGTATTTT. It is translated as CASSGGQVGTDTQYF.

This clone is a singleton in its sample. The V gene is TRBV29-1, the J gene TRBJ2-7; TRBD1 matches at 8 bases. V lost 3 bases to trimming and J lost 3 bases; unmatched junction nucleotides: 7. Germline CDR1 is SQVTM and CDR2 is ANQGSEA. The CDR3 extends over 14 amino acids. CDR3 amino acids: CSVDGQGSFYEQYF. The CDR3 DNA reads TGCAGCGTTGATGGACAGGGAAGCTTCTACGAGCAGTACTTC.